Listed below are T cell receptor beta chains from one sample, sequenced in a study of beta chain features in type 1 diabetes. Repertoires were generated with immunoSEQ multiplex PCR, while TCRdb's copy carries only in-frame clones and drops some. Found here are roughly 340,000 clones, roughly 12% of them singletons; the top ten hold roughly 0.015%. Sequenced: naive CD4+ T cells from blood. The receptors stem from a woman aged 18-30 years with type 1 diabetes. Both conserved end residues are part of each CDR3. Fields, in order: CDR3 protein, CDR3 DNA, V gene, clone size, D gene, J gene. A D gene is named only where the DNA matches it firmly. Rows give clone size only sometimes, using once, few, many, or a class for an expanded clone.

CASSLAFRGEAAFF | TGCGCCAGCAGCTTGGCTTTCAGGGGGGAGGCAGCTTTCTTT | TRBV5-1 | NA | TRBD1 | TRBJ1-1
CASSLGGRFASTDTQYF | TGTGCCAGCAGCTTAGGGGGCAGATTCGCTAGCACAGATACGCAGTATTTT | TRBV7-2 | NA | NA | TRBJ2-3
CATSRDVLAGGVGQFF | TGTGCCACCAGCAGAGATGTACTAGCGGGGGGGGTCGGGCAGTTCTTC | TRBV15 | NA | TRBD2 | TRBJ2-1
CASSWIAGVRHEQFF | TGTGCCAGCAGCTGGATAGCGGGAGTTCGGCATGAGCAGTTCTTC | TRBV7-9 | few | TRBD2 | TRBJ2-1
CASSLGQGTQETQYF | TGTGCCAGCAGCTTAGGACAGGGAACCCAAGAGACCCAGTACTTC | TRBV5-4 | NA | TRBD1 | TRBJ2-5
CASSLSNQPQHF | TGTGCCAGCAGTCTATCAAATCAGCCCCAGCATTTT | TRBV6-6 | NA | NA | TRBJ1-5
CASSLSAREGGTQYF | TGTGCCAGCTCCCTGTCCGCTCGCGAAGGGGGCACGCAGTATTTT | TRBV9 | NA | TRBD1 | TRBJ2-3
CASSRYRDAGELFF | TGTGCCAGCAGCCGATACAGGGACGCCGGGGAGCTGTTTTTT | TRBV14 | few | NA | TRBJ2-2
CASSLGLGLITDTQYF | TGTGCCAGCAGCTTAGGTCTAGGCTTAATCACAGATACGCAGTATTTT | TRBV7-2 | NA | NA | TRBJ2-3
CASSQRDGQGVEKLFF | TGTGCCAGCAGCCAACGAGACGGACAGGGGGTTGAAAAACTGTTTTTT | TRBV4-2 | NA | TRBD1 | TRBJ1-4
CASSPLAEYEQYF | TGTGCCAGCAGTCCCCTAGCGGAATACGAGCAGTACTTC | TRBV6-6 | few | TRBD2 | TRBJ2-7
CATTGGTFYNEQFF | TGTGCCACGACTGGGGGGACGTTCTACAATGAGCAGTTCTTC | TRBV10-3 | NA | NA | TRBJ2-1
CASSLAVGGPTGELFF | TGCGCCAGCAGCTTGGCCGTGGGAGGGCCGACCGGGGAGCTGTTTTTT | TRBV5-1 | few | TRBD2 | TRBJ2-2
CASSRERYGYTF | TGTGCCAGCTCCAGGGAACGCTATGGCTACACCTTC | TRBV7-9 | NA | NA | TRBJ1-2
CASSSENRVPYF | TGTGCCAGCAGCTCGGAAAACAGGGTACCGTACTTC | TRBV28 | NA | NA | TRBJ2-4
CSANTQETQYF | TGCAGTGCTAACACGCAAGAGACCCAGTACTTC | TRBV20-1 | few | NA | TRBJ2-5